This T cell receptor (beta chain) appears in the sequencing data of a study of Ad26.COV2.S vaccination and SARS-CoV-2 variants. Study context: The donor belonged to the COV1001 Ad26.COV2.S trial arm. Study-wide points: There was a possibility that the TCR breadth and depth analyses underestimated total T cell responses.

In the case of this clone: No antigen is known for it. The sample contains more than one DNA sequence encoding this CDR3.

The treatment is: 15 to 20 received Ad26.COV2.S at low or high dose, single or two shots; about 5 received placebo; per-sample allocation not given. Material that was analyzed had been drawn on day 63 after the first vaccine or placebo injection. Based in Boston, the donor was an adult of 18-55 years. Here immunoSEQ multiplex PCR was the method, and the copy in TCRdb shows in-frame clones only, minus some. The sample includes around 450,000 clones, roughly 90% of them seen just once. This CDR3 is 12 amino acids long. V lost 4 bases and J 6 bases, leaving 6 bases between the germline ends. Germline CDR1 reads KGHDR; CDR2 reads SFDVKD.

The starting material was peripheral blood, obtained in a trial of Ad26.COV2.S vaccine versus placebo. This clonotype originated in a person between 18 and 59 years old who received the Ad26.COV2.S COVID-19 vaccine or a placebo. The V gene is TRBV24-1, the J gene TRBJ2-1; the D is unclear. The CDR3 DNA reads TGTGCCACCAGTGACCACCGCAATGAGCAGTTCTTC. Its translation is CATSDHRNEQFF.